This T cell receptor (beta chain) is from a study of blood T cells in healthy people across ages. Using a J-beta primer mix together with a sample-barcoded 5' primer, a second PCR was run for roughly 6 to 12 cycles. TCRdb reprocessed the 5' RACE reads via MiXCR and lists one record per CDR3 protein. The sample includes 1.5 million to 2 million distinct CDR3 sequences, around half seen only once; the top ten take over 2%. Total RNA, at least 5 micrograms per sample, was extracted from PBMCs. Concerning this clonotype itself: Its antigen is undetermined.

The CDR3 spans 14 residues. Germline lookup yields CDR1 SNHLY and CDR2 FYNNEI. V lost 8 bases and J lost 5; bases outside the gene matches: 10. Broader study findings: More naive CD4+ cells and higher diversity marked long-lived donors relative to aged donors.

The receptor comes from a woman between 40 and 55 years old in good health. Sequencing was carried out using blood. This chain joins TRBV2 and TRBJ2-5; 8 nucleotides align to TRBD1. The CDR3 sequence is CASPGGASWETQYF. The CDR3 coding sequence is TGTGCCAGCCCAGGGGGCGCTTCTTGGGAGACCCAGTACTTC. The variable domain in full, with the rest retrieved from reference TRBV2 and TRBJ2-5, is EPEVTQTPSHQVTQMGQEVILRCVPISNHLYFYWYRQILGQKVEFLVSFYNNEISEKSEIFDDQFSVERPDGSNFTLKIRSTKLEDSAMYFCASPGGASWETQYFGPGTRLLVL.